This TCR beta chain was identified in a study of T cells in Graves' hyperthyroidism and ophthalmopathy. Concerning this clonotype: Its specificity is unknown.

TCR beta CDR3 sequences were amplified from RNA transcripts. Researchers ran a first-round RT-PCR on the TCR CDR3 using the HTBI primer set. From the multiplex PCR reads, TCRdb called clonotypes with MiXCR, one entry per CDR3 protein. The sample contains fewer than 450,000 distinct CDR3 sequences, nearly 15% of which appear only once. Findings and caveats of the study: Ophthalmopathy, as predicted by the model, came a median roughly 6.8 months after the prediction. Clonotypes that were expanded in thyroid above 0.001 mostly appeared in blood too.

More than 9.5 ml fresh peripheral blood yielded the PBMCs. Looked up from germline, CDR1 is WSHSY and CDR2 is SAAADI. Trimming removed 7 bases at V and 5 bases at J, with 15 bases between. CDR3 length equals 14 residues. The rearrangement joins TRBV10-2 to TRBJ2-1; TRBD2 is a possible D gene (6 bases). The receptor was derived from a woman in her sixties with Graves' ophthalmopathy. Sequenced input: blood. The CDR3 coding sequence is TGCGCCAGCATAGACGGGACTCATAACAATGAGCAGTTCTTC. Translating gives CASIDGTHNNEQFF.